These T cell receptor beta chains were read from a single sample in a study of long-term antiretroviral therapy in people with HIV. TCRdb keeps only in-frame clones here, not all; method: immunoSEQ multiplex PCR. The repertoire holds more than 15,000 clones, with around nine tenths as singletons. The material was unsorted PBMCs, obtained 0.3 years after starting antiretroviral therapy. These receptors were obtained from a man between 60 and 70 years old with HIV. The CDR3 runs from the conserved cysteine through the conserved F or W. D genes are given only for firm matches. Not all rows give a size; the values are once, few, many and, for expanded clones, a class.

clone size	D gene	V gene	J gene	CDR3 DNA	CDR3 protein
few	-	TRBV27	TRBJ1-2	TGTGCCAGCAGCCCCAAGGGCATCCCTCTTAACTATGGCTACACCTTC	CASSPKGIPLNYGYTF
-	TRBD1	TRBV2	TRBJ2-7	TGTGCCAGCAGCAGACGGGACAGCAGCTCCTACGAGCAGTACTTC	CASSRRDSSSYEQYF
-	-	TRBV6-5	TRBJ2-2	TGTGCCAGCAGTTTACGGCTCACCGGGGAGCTGTTTTTT	CASSLRLTGELFF
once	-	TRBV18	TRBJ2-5	TGTGCCAGCTCACCAGCAGGGGGGGTAGAGACCCAGTACTTC	CASSPAGGVETQYF
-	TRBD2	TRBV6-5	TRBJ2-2	TGTGCCAGCAGTTATGGCGGGAGGGGCACCGGGGAGCTGTTTTTT	CASSYGGRGTGELFF
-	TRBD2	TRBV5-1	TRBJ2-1	TGCGCCAGCAGCTTGTTTAGCGGGAATTACAATGAGCAGTTCTTC	CASSLFSGNYNEQFF
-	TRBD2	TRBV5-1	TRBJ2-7	TGCGCCAGCAGCTTGAATTGGGCTAGCGGGGGGACCTACGAGCAGTACTTC	CASSLNWASGGTYEQYF
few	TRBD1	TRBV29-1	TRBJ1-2	TGCAGCGTTGAAGACCCAGGGGGATACTATGGCTACACCTTC	CSVEDPGGYYGYTF
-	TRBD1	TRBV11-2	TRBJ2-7	TGTGCCAGCAGCCGCCCAGGACAGGGGGCGTACGAGCAGTACTTC	CASSRPGQGAYEQYF
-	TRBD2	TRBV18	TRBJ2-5	TGTGCCAGCTCACCCCGGGCGGGAGCCAACCAAGAGACCCAGTACTTC	CASSPRAGANQETQYF
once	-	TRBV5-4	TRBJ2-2	TGTGCCAGCAGCTTGGATAGGGCGGTGAACACCGGGGAGCTGTTTTTT	CASSLDRAVNTGELFF
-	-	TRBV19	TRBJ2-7	TGTGCCAGTAGTATAGGCCGGACTGGGACCGAGCAGTACTTC	CASSIGRTGTEQYF
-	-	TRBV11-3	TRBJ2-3	TGTGCCAGCAGCTTTGGAGGACTAATGGGAGGAGGTACGCAGTATTTT	CASSFGGLMGGGTQYF
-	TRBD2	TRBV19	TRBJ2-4	TGTGCCAGTAGTATGCGTCGGGAGGTGAACATTCAGTACTTC	CASSMRREVNIQYF
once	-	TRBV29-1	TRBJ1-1	TGCAGCGTGGGCCCCGGGGGCACTGAAGCTTTCTTT	CSVGPGGTEAFF
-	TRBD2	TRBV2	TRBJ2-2	TGTGCCAGCAGTCTAGCGGGGGGCTCGAACACCGGGGAGCTGTTTTTT	CASSLAGGSNTGELFF
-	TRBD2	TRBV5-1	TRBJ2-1	TGCGCCAGCAGCTTTCCCCAGGGGGCAGGGGGGATACTAGCGGGGGAGCAGTTCTTC	CASSFPQGAGGILAGEQFF
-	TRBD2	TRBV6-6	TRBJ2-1	TGTGCCAGTTCAGCGGGGGCATACAATGAGCAGTTCTTC	CASSAGAYNEQFF
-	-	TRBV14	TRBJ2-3	TGTGCCAGCAGCCAAGCCAGGAATACGCAGTATTTT	CASSQARNTQYF
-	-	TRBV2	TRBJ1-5	TGTGCCAGCAGCGATGGAAGTGGCAGGGTAGGGTCTAGGCAGCCCCAGCATTTT	CASSDGSGRVGSRQPQHF
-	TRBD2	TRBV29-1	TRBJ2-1	TGCAGCGTTAGACGGACTAGCGGGAGGTTTAATGAGCAGTTCTTC	CSVRRTSGRFNEQFF
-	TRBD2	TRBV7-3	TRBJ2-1	TGTGCCAGCAGCTTAGTAGCGGGGGGGCTTTACAATGAGCAGTTCTTC	CASSLVAGGLYNEQFF
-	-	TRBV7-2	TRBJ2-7	TGTGCCAGCAGCGCGTTAGCTGGGAATTACGAGCAGTACTTC	CASSALAGNYEQYF
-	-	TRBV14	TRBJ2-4	TGTGCCAGCAGCCAAGATTCCGTGGATCGGCAAAACATTCAGTACTTC	CASSQDSVDRQNIQYF
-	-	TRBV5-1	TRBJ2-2	TGCGCCAGCAGCCCCGTACCGGGACTCGGGAACACCGGGGAGCTGTTTTTT	CASSPVPGLGNTGELFF
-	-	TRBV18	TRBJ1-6	TGTGCCAGCTCACCAGGTCAGGGATCACCCCTCCACTTT	CASSPGQGSPLHF
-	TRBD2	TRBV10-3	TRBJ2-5	TGTGCCATCAGTGCGAGAGGACTAGCGGGGGGTCAAGAGACCCAGTACTTC	CAISARGLAGGQETQYF
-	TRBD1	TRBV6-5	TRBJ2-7	TGTGCCAGCAGTTACTCAGGGGCAGGGGGCTCCTACGAGCAGTACTTC	CASSYSGAGGSYEQYF
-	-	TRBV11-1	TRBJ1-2	TGTGCCAGCAGCTGGGGGAACTATGGCTACACCTTC	CASSWGNYGYTF
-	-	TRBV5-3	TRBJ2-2	TGTGCCAGAAGCTTGAAAGGAAATAGCGGTACGAACACCGGGGAGCTGTTTTTT	CARSLKGNSGTNTGELFF
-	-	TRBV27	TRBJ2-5	TGTGCCAGCAGTTTATCGGGGCTCCAAGGGGGAGAGACCCAGTACTTC	CASSLSGLQGGETQYF
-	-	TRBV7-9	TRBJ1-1	TGTGCCAGCAGCTGGACAGCTAGTCTAGAAATGAACACTGAAGCTTTCTTT	CASSWTASLEMNTEAFF
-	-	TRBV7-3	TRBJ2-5	TGTGCCAGCAGCTTATTTTCGGGATCGGAGACCCAGTACTTC	CASSLFSGSETQYF
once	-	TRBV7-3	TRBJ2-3	TGTGCCAGCAGCTTAACCGTGGTCGGTACAGATACGCAGTATTTT	CASSLTVVGTDTQYF
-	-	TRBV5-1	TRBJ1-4	TGCGCCAGCAGCTTGGATACTGGGGATGAAAAACTGTTTTTT	CASSLDTGDEKLFF
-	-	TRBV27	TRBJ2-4	TGTGCCAGCAGTTACAAGTCTGGCGGGGGCAGACTTGCCATTCAGTACTTC	CASSYKSGGGRLAIQYF
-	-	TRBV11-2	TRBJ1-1	TGTGCCAGCAGCTTAGGGCCTGAAGCTTTCTTT	CASSLGPEAFF
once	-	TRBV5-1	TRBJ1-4	TGCGCCAGCAGCTTGTATGGGGGCAGTCCTAATGAAAAACTGTTTTTT	CASSLYGGSPNEKLFF
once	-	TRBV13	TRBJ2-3	TGTGCCAGCAGCTTAGTCGCCAGGGGAGTGTCAGATACGCAGTATTTT	CASSLVARGVSDTQYF
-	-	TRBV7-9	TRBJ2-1	TGTGCCAGCAGCTCTACCTCCGACAGATACAATGAGCAGTTCTTC	CASSSTSDRYNEQFF